The T cell receptor beta chain described here comes from a study of T cell responses to AZD1222 COVID-19 vaccine. Assay used: immunoSEQ multiplex PCR; TCRdb lists only in-frame clones, some missing. The table lists around 160,000 clones, roughly 94% of them singletons. The CDR3 consists of 12 residues. The germline V gene encodes CDR1 SNHLY and CDR2 FYNNEI. The V gene end was trimmed by 6 bases and the J gene end by 4 bases; junction bases not matched to a gene: 0. This clone was detected a few times. This chain links TRBV2 with TRBJ2-5, with 9 nucleotides matching TRBD1. The source was peripheral blood, collected 28 days after the second AZD1222 dose. The clonotype was recovered from an adult who received the AZD1222 COVID-19 vaccine. The CDR3 reads CASRGQGETQYF. The CDR3 DNA reads TGTGCCAGCAGGGGACAGGGAGAGACCCAGTACTTC.